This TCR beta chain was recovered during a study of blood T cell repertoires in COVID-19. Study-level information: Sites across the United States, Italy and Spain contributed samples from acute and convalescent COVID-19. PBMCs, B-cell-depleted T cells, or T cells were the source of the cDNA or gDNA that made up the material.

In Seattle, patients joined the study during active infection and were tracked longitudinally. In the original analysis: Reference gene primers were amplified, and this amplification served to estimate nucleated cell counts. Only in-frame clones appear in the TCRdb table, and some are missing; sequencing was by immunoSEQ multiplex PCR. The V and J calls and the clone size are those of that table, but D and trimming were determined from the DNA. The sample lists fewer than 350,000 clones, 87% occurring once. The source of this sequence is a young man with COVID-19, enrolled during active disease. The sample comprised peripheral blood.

In nucleotides, the CDR3 is TGTGCCAGTAGTTTTTTGGCGGCAGGGGAAGAGACCCAGTACTTC. It specifies CASSFLAAGEETQYF. The genes are TRBV19 and TRBJ2-5, with D possibly matching TRBD1 (6 bases). The CDR3 consists of 15 residues. The V end lost 5 bases, the J end lost 3 bases, and 16 bases lay between the germline ends. Germline V CDR1 and CDR2: LNHDA, SQIVND (reference sequence).